This section outlines one T cell receptor (beta chain) sequence together with its context. Its antigen is still unknown. The data stem from a study of lymphopenia after photon versus proton radiotherapy. Study conclusions and caveats: After lymphocyte nadir, photon-treated repertoires showed oligoclonal expansion, especially CD8+ Temra. Authors raise, but do not show, better survival with proton therapy. Proton therapy kept repertoires fairly stable, unlike photons, which gained effector/memory cells.

CDR3 length equals 15 residues. In germline, CDR1 is MGHRA, CDR2 YSYEKL. Libraries were prepared by immunoSEQ multiplex PCR; TCRdb keeps only in-frame clonotypes and omits some of them. Of under 35,000 clones listed, nearly 85% are singletons. This material consisted of peripheral blood, taken from a patient treated with proton-based radiotherapy. The clonotype originates from a woman in her 70s with pancreatic cancer. The chain uses TRBV4-1 and TRBJ2-5; D is possibly TRBD1 (5 bases). TRBJ2-7 matches the DNA end more closely, so the J call is doubtful. The CDR3 protein is CASSQGGQSSYEQYF. The DNA of the CDR3 is TGCGCCAGCAGCCAAGGTGGACAAAGCTCCTACGAGCAGTACTTC.